This TCR beta chain was profiled in a study of T cell repertoires in cytomegalovirus infection. Background on the study: Based on public TCR beta signatures, there were indications of CMV infection and of a matching HLA type. Study-level findings and limits: Ex vivo responses were dominated by HLA-C-restricted CMV-specific TCR beta clonotypes. Individuals carrying CMV plus the relevant HLA were identified by cumulative frequency of public TCR beta families.

TCRdb redid the calling of the reads with MiXCR, one entry per CDR3 protein. Of about 320,000 distinct CDR3 sequences listed, approximately 9.5% are singletons. The CDR3 is 13 amino acids. Trimming stripped 4 bases from V and 2 bases from J, with 10 bases between. Germline V gene lookup returns CDR1 SGHRS and CDR2 YFSETQ. A few counts support this clonotype. Its cognate antigen is unknown. This sequence originates from a human donor in good health (CMV status not recorded). Some clones in this sample may be carry-over from other donors' samples. Material: PBMCs. The V gene is TRBV5-1, the J gene TRBJ2-7; D unclear. CDR3 nucleotides: TGCGCCAGCAGCCCAAGGGTCCCCTACGAGCAGTACTTC. Residues: CASSPRVPYEQYF.